This T cell receptor (beta chain) was sequenced in a study of OX40 agonist ivuxolimab in advanced cancers. Clones were read by immunoSEQ multiplex PCR, and TCRdb kept only the in-frame ones, dropping some. The sample has some 60,000 clones, roughly 90% seen once; the top ten hold 15% to 20%. The sample in question was CD4+ or CD8+ T cells sorted from blood, obtained in a trial of the OX40 agonist ivuxolimab. This clonotype was obtained from an adult with an advanced solid tumor such as melanoma, head and neck, liver or kidney cancer.

The CDR3 sequence is CASSGHNEQFF. The CDR3 bases are TGTGCCAGCAGTGGTCACAATGAGCAGTTCTTC. The rearrangement uses TRBV6-1 and TRBJ2-1; D is undetermined. V lost 4 bases, J lost 5 bases, and 3 bases lay in between. Germline values: CDR1 MNHNS, CDR2 SASEGT. The length of the CDR3 is 11 residues.